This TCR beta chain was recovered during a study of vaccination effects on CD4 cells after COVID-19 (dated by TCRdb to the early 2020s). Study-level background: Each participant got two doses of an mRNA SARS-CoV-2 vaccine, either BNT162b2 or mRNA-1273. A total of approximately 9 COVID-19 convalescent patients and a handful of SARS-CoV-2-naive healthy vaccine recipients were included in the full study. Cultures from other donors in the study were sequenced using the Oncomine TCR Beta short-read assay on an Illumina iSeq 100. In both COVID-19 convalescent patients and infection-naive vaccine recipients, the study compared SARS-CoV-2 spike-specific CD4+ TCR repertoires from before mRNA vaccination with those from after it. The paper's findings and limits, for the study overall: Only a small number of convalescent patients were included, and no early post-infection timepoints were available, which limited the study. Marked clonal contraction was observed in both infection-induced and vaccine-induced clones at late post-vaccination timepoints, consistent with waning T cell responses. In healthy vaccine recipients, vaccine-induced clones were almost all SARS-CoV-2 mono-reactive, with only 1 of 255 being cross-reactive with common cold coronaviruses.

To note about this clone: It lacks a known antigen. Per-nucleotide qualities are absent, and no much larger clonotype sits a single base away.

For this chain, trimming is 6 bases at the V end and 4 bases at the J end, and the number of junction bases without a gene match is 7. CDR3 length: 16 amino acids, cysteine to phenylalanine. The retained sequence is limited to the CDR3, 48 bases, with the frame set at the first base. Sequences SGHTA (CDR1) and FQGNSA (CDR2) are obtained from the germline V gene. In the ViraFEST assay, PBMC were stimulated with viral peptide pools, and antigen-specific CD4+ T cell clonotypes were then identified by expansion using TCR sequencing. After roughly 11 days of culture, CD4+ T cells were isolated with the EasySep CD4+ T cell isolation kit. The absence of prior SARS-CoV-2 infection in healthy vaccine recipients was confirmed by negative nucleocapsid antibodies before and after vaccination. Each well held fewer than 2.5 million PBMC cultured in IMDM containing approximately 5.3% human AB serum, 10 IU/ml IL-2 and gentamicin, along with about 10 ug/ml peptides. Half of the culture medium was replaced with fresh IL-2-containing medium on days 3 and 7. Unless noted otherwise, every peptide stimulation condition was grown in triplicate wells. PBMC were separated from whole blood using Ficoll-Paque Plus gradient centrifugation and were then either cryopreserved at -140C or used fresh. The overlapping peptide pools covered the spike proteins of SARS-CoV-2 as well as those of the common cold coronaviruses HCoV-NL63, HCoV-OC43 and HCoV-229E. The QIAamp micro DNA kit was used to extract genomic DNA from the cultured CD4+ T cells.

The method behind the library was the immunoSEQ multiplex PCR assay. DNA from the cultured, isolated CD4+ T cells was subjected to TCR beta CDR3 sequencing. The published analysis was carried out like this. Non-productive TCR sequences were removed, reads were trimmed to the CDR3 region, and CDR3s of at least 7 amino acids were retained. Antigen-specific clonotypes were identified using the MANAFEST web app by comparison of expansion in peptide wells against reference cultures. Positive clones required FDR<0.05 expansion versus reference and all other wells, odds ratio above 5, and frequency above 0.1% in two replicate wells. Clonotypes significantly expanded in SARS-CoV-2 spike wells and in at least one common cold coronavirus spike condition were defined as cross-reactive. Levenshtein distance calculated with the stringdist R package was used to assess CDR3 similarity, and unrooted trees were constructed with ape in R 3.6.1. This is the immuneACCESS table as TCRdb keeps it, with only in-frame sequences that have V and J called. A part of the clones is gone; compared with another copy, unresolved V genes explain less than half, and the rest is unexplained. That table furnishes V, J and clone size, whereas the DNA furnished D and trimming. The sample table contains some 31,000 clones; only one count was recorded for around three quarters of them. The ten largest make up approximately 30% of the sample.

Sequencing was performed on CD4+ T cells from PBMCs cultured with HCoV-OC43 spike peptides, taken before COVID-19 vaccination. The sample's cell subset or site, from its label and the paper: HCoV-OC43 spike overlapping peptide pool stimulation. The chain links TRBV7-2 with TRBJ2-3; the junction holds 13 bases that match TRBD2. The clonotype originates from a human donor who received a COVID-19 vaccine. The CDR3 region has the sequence CASRPTSGGAPDTQYF. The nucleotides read TGTGCCAGCAGACCTACTAGCGGGGGGGCCCCAGATACGCAGTATTTT.